This TCR beta chain comes out of a study of cytomegalovirus exposure and HLA in healthy donors. Overall study: Of over 350 genotyped donors, about 81% grouped in the Caucasian-associated ancestry cluster. General observations from the study: Reports showed the classifier diagnosing cytomegalovirus status with high specificity and sensitivity. Researchers reported that a few CMV-associated chains were confirmed in vitro as CMV antigen-specific.

The germline V gene encodes CDR1 SGHDT and CDR2 YYEEEE. V was trimmed by 4 bases and J by 2 bases, leaving 12 bases between them. CDR3 length equals 14 residues. With respect to this clone: What it binds is not known.

This PCR relied on a set of 60 Vbeta primers and 13 Jbeta primers. TCRdb's copy holds only in-frame clones and misses some; the assay was immunoSEQ multiplex PCR. The repertoire consists of about 76,000 clones, with under 85% occurring once and the leading ten covering over 7%. At collection, donors were nominally healthy, but unrecorded immune exposures were probable. This sequence originates from a woman aged 40 to 55 in good health and CMV-seropositive. Sequencing was performed on PBMCs. This chain links TRBV5-6 with TRBJ1-2, with unresolved D. The CDR3: CASSPRETNYGYTF. CDR3 nucleotide sequence: TGTGCCAGCAGCCCGAGGGAGACAAACTATGGCTACACCTTC. Combining the CDR3 with reference TRBV5-6 and TRBJ1-2 gives the whole variable domain DAGVTQSPTHLIKTRGQQVTLRCSPKSGHDTVSWYQQALGQGPQFIFQYYEEEERQRGNFPDRFSGHQFPNYSSELNVNALLLGDSALYLCASSPRETNYGYTFGSGTRLTVV.